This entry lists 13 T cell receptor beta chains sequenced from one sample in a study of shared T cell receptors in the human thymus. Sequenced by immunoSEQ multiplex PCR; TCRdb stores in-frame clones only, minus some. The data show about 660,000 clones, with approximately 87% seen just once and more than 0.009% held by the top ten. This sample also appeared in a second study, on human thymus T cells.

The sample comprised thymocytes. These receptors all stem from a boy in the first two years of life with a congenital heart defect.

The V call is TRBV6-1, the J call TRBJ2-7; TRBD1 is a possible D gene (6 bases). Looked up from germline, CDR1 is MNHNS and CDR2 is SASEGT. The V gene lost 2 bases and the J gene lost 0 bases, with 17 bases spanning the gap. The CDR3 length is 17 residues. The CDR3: CASSEWGQPLISYEQYF. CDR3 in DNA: TGTGCCAGCAGTGAATGGGGGCAACCCCTCATCTCCTACGAGCAGTACTTC.

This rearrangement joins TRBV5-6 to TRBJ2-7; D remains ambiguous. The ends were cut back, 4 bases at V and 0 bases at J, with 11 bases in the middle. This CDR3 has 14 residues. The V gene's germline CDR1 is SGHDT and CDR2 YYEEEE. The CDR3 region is CASSPFHSSYEQYF. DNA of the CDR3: TGTGCCAGCAGCCCCTTTCACAGCTCCTACGAGCAGTACTTC.

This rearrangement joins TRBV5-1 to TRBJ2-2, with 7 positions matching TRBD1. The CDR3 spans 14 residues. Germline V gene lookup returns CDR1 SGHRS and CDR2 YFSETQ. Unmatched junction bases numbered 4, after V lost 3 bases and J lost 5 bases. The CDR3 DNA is TGCGCCAGCAGCTCTACAGGGGTAACCGGGGAGCTGTTTTTT. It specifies CASSSTGVTGELFF.

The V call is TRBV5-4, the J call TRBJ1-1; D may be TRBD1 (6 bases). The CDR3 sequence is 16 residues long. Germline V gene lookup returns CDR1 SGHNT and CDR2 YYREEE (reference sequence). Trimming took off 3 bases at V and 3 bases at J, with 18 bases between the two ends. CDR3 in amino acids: CASSSRMGARDTEAFF. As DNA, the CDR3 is TGTGCCAGCAGCTCGCGGATGGGGGCTAGAGACACTGAAGCTTTCTTT. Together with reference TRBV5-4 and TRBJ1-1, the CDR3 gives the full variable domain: ETGVTQSPTHLIKTRGQQVTLRCSSQSGHNTVSWYQQALGQGPQFIFQYYREEENGRGNFPPRFSGLQFPNYSSELNVNALELDDSALYLCASSSRMGARDTEAFFGQGTRLTVV.

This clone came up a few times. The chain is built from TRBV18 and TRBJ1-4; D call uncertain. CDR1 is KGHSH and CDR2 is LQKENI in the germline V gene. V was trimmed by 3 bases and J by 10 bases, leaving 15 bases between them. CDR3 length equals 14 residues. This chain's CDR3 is CASSPPKERGKLFF. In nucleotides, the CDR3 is TGTGCCAGCTCACCCCCCAAAGAACGAGGAAAACTGTTTTTT.

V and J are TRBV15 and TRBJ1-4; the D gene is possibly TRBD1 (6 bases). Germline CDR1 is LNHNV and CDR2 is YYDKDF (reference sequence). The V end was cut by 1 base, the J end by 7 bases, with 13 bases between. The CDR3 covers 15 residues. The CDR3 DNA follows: TGTGCCACCAGCAGAGTTGGGGGCGTAGGTGAAAAACTGTTTTTT. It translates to CATSRVGGVGEKLFF.

The DNA for the CDR3 is TGTGCCAGCAGCGGGACTACCTCGAGTAGTATCTACGAGCAGTACTTC. Its protein is CASSGTTSSSIYEQYF. The chain is built from TRBV9 and TRBJ2-7, with a possible D match to TRBD2 (6 bases). Between the trimmed V and J ends, which lost 3 bases and 3 bases, there was a span of 19 bases. The V gene's germline CDR1 is SGDLS and CDR2 YYNGEE. The CDR3 contains 16 residues.

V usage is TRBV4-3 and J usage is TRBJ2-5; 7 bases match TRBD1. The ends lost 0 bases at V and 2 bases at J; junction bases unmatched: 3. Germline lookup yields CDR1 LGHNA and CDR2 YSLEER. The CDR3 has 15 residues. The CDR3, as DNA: TGCGCCAGCAGCCAAGAGGGCAGGGGGCAAGAGACCCAGTACTTC. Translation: CASSQEGRGQETQYF.

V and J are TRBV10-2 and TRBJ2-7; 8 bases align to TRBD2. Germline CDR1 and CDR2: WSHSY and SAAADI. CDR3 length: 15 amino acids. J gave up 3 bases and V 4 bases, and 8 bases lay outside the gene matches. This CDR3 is CASSGDGGALYEQYF. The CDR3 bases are TGCGCCAGCAGTGGAGACGGGGGGGCTCTCTACGAGCAGTACTTC.

CDR3 sequence (DNA): TGTGCCAGCAACGAAGAGGGGACTCCAGAGCGGGGCTACACCTTC. Its protein is CASNEEGTPERGYTF. The chain has TRBV6-5 and TRBJ1-2, with a tentative D call TRBD1 (5 bases). The CDR3 length is 15 residues. Germline V gene data show CDR1 as MNHEY and CDR2 as SVGAGI. Trimming took off 7 bases at V and 8 bases at J, with 23 bases between the two ends.

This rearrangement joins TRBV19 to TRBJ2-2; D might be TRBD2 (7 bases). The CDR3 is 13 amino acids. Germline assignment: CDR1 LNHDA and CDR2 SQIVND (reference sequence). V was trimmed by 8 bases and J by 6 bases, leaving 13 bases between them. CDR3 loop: CASRFGGPGELFF. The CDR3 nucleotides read TGTGCCAGTCGGTTCGGGGGGCCCGGGGAGCTGTTTTTT. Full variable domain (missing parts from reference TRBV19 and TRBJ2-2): DGGITQSPKYLFRKEGQNVTLSCEQNLNHDAMYWYRQDPGQGLRLIYYSQIVNDFQKGDIAEGYSVSREKKESFPLTVTSAQKNPTAFYLCASRFGGPGELFFGEGSRLTVL.

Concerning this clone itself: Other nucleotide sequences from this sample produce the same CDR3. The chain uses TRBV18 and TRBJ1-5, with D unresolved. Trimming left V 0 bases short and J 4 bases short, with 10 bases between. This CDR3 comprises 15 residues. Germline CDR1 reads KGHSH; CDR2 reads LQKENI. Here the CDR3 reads CASSPPGVQNQPQHF. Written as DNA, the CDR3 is TGTGCCAGCTCACCACCCGGGGTCCAAAATCAGCCCCAGCATTTT.

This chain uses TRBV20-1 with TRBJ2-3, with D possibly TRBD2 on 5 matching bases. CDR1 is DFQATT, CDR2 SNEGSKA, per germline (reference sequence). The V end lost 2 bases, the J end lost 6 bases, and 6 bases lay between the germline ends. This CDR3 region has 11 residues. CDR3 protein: CSARPGDTQYF. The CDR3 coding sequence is TGCAGTGCTAGACCGGGGGATACGCAGTATTTT.